Shown below are 9 T cell receptor beta chains from a single sample sequenced in a study of T cells after yellow fever vaccination. MiXCR was run by TCRdb on the 5' RACE reads, yielding one entry per CDR3 protein. The sample has about 63,000 distinct CDR3 sequences; 6.5% to 8% are singletons. This sample comprised CD8+ T cells sorted from PBMCs, obtained 15 days after the yellow fever booster vaccination. The receptors originated from a man aged 25 to 40 who received the YFV17D yellow fever vaccine.

This clonotype was found many times. The chain employs TRBV12-3 or TRBV12-4 and TRBJ2-7; D not resolved. Between the trimmed V and J ends, which lost 2 bases and 4 bases, there was a span of 9 bases. The CDR3 contains 13 residues. CDR3 DNA: TGTGCCAGCAGTTTAACGGCTATATACGAGCAGTACTTC. Translated: CASSLTAIYEQYF.

This clonotype came up many times. J is TRBJ2-3 and V is TRBV24-1, with D possibly called TRBD1 or TRBD2 (5 bases each). The CDR3 spans 17 residues. The V end was cut by 6 bases, the J end by 0 bases, with 18 bases between. Germline V gene data show CDR1 as KGHDR and CDR2 as SFDVKD. CDR3 in DNA: TGTGCCACCAGTACCGGGACCATCGATTCTAGCACAGATACGCAGTATTTT. This encodes CATSTGTIDSSTDTQYF.

This clonotype has ten or more counts. V gene TRBV20-1 combines with J gene TRBJ2-1; 10 bases fit TRBD2. After removal of 6 bases from V and 4 bases from J, the junction contained 12 bases not matched to a gene. The CDR3 is 16 amino acids. Germline assignment: CDR1 DFQATT and CDR2 SNEGSKA (reference sequence). The CDR3 is CSAQKEREGPYNEQFF. CDR3 coding DNA: TGCAGTGCCCAAAAGGAGCGGGAGGGCCCGTACAATGAGCAGTTCTTC.

This clonotype has at least ten counts. This chain uses TRBV5-6 with TRBJ1-3; D perhaps matches TRBD1 (6 bases). Per the germline V gene, CDR1 is SGHDT and CDR2 is YYEEEE. The CDR3 sequence is 14 residues long. Trimming removed 6 bases at V and 0 bases at J, with 10 bases between. Here the CDR3 DNA reads TGTGCCAGCACCGGGACACTCTCTGGAAACACCATATATTTT. This codes for CASTGTLSGNTIYF.

This clonotype appeared many times. V and J are TRBV7-2 and TRBJ2-7, with D uncertain. Germline V lookup: CDR1 SGHTA, CDR2 FQGNSA. CDR3 length: 15 residues. V dropped 1 base and J dropped 2 bases, with 12 bases sitting between them. CDR3 DNA: TGTGCCAGCAGCTTAGAGGTCCCCCGGGCCTACGAGCAGTACTTC. Translated, it gives CASSLEVPRAYEQYF.

The table lists this clonotype with many counts. This chain joins TRBV12-3 or TRBV12-4 and TRBJ2-1; D gene unclear. V lost 3 bases to trimming and J lost 8 bases, with 8 bases between them. This CDR3 has 12 residues. The CDR3 loop is CASSFSYDEQFF. The CDR3 DNA sequence: TGTGCCAGCAGTTTCTCTTATGATGAGCAGTTCTTC.

This clonotype was counted many times. Here the CDR3 reads CASSPQGDGKTQYF. The CDR3 DNA reads as TGTGCCAGCAGTCCCCAGGGGGACGGAAAGACCCAGTACTTC. V gene TRBV12-3 or TRBV12-4 combines with J gene TRBJ2-5; 7 nucleotides line up with TRBD1. Germline trimming cut 5 bases from V and 6 bases from J; bases unmatched to any gene: 9. The CDR3 is 14 amino acids.

This clonotype occurred many times. The CDR3 region has the DNA TGTGCCAGCAGTTTTACGGGGTCCTACAATGAGCAGTTCTTC. This sequence encodes CASSFTGSYNEQFF. The chain joins TRBV12-3 or TRBV12-4 to TRBJ2-1, with D perhaps matching TRBD2 (5 bases). CDR3 size: 14 residues. V was trimmed by 3 bases and J by 1 base, leaving 7 bases between them.

This clonotype was seen repeatedly, ten times or more. CDR3 nucleotide sequence: TGCGCCAGCAGCCCCCCGGCGGGGGGCCAGGGCCCTGAAGCTTTCTTT. This gives the protein CASSPPAGGQGPEAFF. The chain recombines TRBV5-1 with TRBJ1-1; D perhaps matches TRBD1 (6 bases). This CDR3 contains 16 residues. V lost 4 bases to trimming and J lost 6 bases, with 22 bases between them. Germline V gene sequence: CDR1 SGHRS, CDR2 YFSETQ.